The clone carrying this TCR beta chain was seen once. Antigen specificity is unknown. The sample is drawn from a study of PD-L1 blockade in urothelial cancer. Study-level background: Blood drawn 3 weeks (second dose) and 6 weeks after treatment start was analyzed. Findings and caveats of the study: Below-median pretreatment blood TCR clonality was associated with improved progression-free and overall survival.

PCRs each included synthetic TCR analog templates spiked in. Libraries were prepared by immunoSEQ multiplex PCR; TCRdb keeps only in-frame clonotypes and omits some of them. The repertoire has 48,000 or so clones, roughly 86% of them found once; the top ten carry under 11%. CDR1 and CDR2 from the germline V gene are ENHRY and SYGVKD. The CDR3 is 15 amino acids. Trimming removed 3 bases at V and 7 bases at J, with 13 bases between. Indicated time point: peripheral blood 6 weeks after treatment start. This TCR came from a man in his sixties with urothelial cancer. Sequencing was performed on PBMCs, taken around atezolizumab (anti-PD-L1) treatment. The V gene is TRBV10-3, the J gene TRBJ1-6, with D hard to call. The CDR3 here is CAISDRGSVNSPLHF. The CDR3 DNA follows: TGTGCCATCAGTGATCGAGGGTCCGTCAATTCACCCCTCCACTTT.